This T cell receptor (beta chain) was sequenced for a study of shared clonotypes between healthy human individuals. Study-wide context: Per-donor plates numbered three CD4 naive, three CD4 memory, two CD8 naive and one CD8 memory. Points from the study as a whole: Generation of non-shared clonotypes was less probable than generation of clonotypes shared by all four donors.

Original analysis: Filtering differed, since immunoSEQ gave only junction sequences and no quality scores. Only in-frame clones appear in the TCRdb table, and some are missing; sequencing was by immunoSEQ multiplex PCR. V and J calls and clone size follow that table, whereas D and trimming were derived from the DNA. Among some 1 million clones, around 76% were seen once, and the ten largest hold 1.4% to 1.5%. As regards this clone: No antigen is known for it.

This clonotype was sampled from a man aged 18-30 years in good health. Sequences were obtained from memory CD4+ T cells sorted from blood. Subset here: CD45RA-negative fraction.

This chain's CDR3 is CASSSRPGADTQYF. CDR3 coding DNA: TGTGCCAGCAGCTCCCGGCCCGGCGCAGATACGCAGTATTTT. The chain has TRBV7-6 and TRBJ2-3; unclear D gene. V lost 4 bases and J lost 4, with 12 bases in between. The germline CDR1 and CDR2 sequences are SGHVS and FNYEAQ. This CDR3 is 14 amino acids long.